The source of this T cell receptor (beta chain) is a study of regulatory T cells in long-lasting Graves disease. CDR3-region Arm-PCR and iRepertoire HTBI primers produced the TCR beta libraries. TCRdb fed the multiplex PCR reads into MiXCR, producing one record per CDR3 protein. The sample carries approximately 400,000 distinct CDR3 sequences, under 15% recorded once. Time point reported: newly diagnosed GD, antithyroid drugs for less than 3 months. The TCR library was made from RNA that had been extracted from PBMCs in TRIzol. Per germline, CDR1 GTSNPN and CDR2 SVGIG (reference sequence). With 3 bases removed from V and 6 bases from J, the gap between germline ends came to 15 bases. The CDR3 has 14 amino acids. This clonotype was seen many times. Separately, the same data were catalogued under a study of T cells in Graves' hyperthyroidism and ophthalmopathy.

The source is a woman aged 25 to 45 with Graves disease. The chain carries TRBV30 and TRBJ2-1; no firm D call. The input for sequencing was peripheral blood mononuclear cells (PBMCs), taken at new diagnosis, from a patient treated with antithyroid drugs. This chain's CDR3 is CAWRPVATVNEQFF. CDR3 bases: TGTGCCTGGAGACCCGTCGCTACCGTCAATGAGCAGTTCTTC.